A selection of T cell receptor beta chains follows, all from one sample in a study of STAT3 mutations in large granular lymphocyte leukemia. The protocol was immunoSEQ multiplex PCR, while the TCRdb copy is restricted to in-frame clones and leaves out a portion. The table records approximately 43,000 clones, roughly 81% of them present only once. The sequencing input was PBMCs. The receptors here all came from a human donor with T large granular lymphocyte leukemia. Some clones in this sample may be carry-over from other donors' samples. Each CDR3 is given with its conserved first and last residue. Each record gives: clone size, V gene, D gene, J gene, CDR3 protein, CDR3 DNA. The D gene is left open where the match is weak. Rows give clone size only sometimes, using once, few, many, or a class for an expanded clone.

clone size: .
V gene: TRBV30
D gene: .
J gene: TRBJ1-4
CDR3 protein: CAWDKRGNEKLFF
CDR3 DNA: TGTGCCTGGGATAAACGGGGGAATGAAAAACTGTTTTTT

clone size: .
V gene: TRBV5-1
D gene: TRBD1
J gene: TRBJ2-3
CDR3 protein: CASSPRVGQTGAGNTQYF
CDR3 DNA: TGCGCCAGCAGCCCCCGGGTCGGACAGACAGGGGCGGGGAATACGCAGTATTTT

clone size: .
V gene: TRBV7-9
D gene: .
J gene: TRBJ2-1
CDR3 protein: CASSRARDSRDNEQFF
CDR3 DNA: TGTGCCAGCAGCCGTGCCCGGGACTCAAGAGACAATGAGCAGTTCTTC

clone size: once
V gene: TRBV6-1
D gene: .
J gene: TRBJ1-5
CDR3 protein: CASSYRETNQPQHF
CDR3 DNA: TGTGCCAGCAGCTACAGGGAAACCAATCAGCCCCAGCATTTT

clone size: .
V gene: TRBV27
D gene: .
J gene: TRBJ1-6
CDR3 protein: CASSLSGVNSPLHF
CDR3 DNA: TGTGCCAGCAGTTTATCAGGGGTCAATTCACCCCTCCACTTT

clone size: .
V gene: TRBV5-1
D gene: TRBD2
J gene: TRBJ2-3
CDR3 protein: CASSMTSGGLDTQYF
CDR3 DNA: TGCGCCAGCAGCATGACTAGCGGGGGGTTGGATACGCAGTATTTT

clone size: .
V gene: TRBV25-1
D gene: .
J gene: TRBJ1-2
CDR3 protein: CASSEYRELYGYTF
CDR3 DNA: TGTGCCAGCAGTGAATACCGGGAGCTTTATGGCTACACCTTC

clone size: .
V gene: TRBV4-1
D gene: .
J gene: TRBJ2-1
CDR3 protein: CASSQVRAEQFF
CDR3 DNA: TGCGCCAGCAGCCAAGTGCGGGCGGAGCAGTTCTTC

clone size: .
V gene: TRBV30
D gene: .
J gene: TRBJ2-7
CDR3 protein: CAWSVLKGAYEQYF
CDR3 DNA: TGTGCCTGGAGTGTATTGAAAGGGGCCTACGAGCAGTACTTC

clone size: .
V gene: TRBV28
D gene: .
J gene: TRBJ1-5
CDR3 protein: CASTPWDLNANQPQHF
CDR3 DNA: TGTGCCAGCACTCCTTGGGACCTTAATGCCAATCAGCCCCAGCATTTT

clone size: .
V gene: TRBV11-2
D gene: TRBD1
J gene: TRBJ2-2
CDR3 protein: CASSPGQGDYADTGELFF
CDR3 DNA: TGTGCCAGCAGCCCGGGACAGGGAGATTACGCCGACACCGGGGAGCTGTTTTTT

clone size: .
V gene: TRBV10-3
D gene: .
J gene: TRBJ2-5
CDR3 protein: CAISPRGSSETQYF
CDR3 DNA: TGTGCCATCAGTCCCCGGGGATCGTCGGAGACCCAGTACTTC

clone size: .
V gene: TRBV15
D gene: .
J gene: TRBJ1-6
CDR3 protein: CATSLRVGSTTPLHF
CDR3 DNA: TGTGCCACCAGCCTCCGTGTAGGGAGTACAACACCCCTCCACTTT

clone size: .
V gene: TRBV5-1
D gene: .
J gene: TRBJ1-4
CDR3 protein: CASSLVAGWKEKLFF
CDR3 DNA: TGCGCCAGCAGCTTGGTGGCCGGCTGGAAAGAAAAACTGTTTTTT

clone size: .
V gene: TRBV6-1
D gene: .
J gene: TRBJ2-5
CDR3 protein: CASSSRDRKETQYF
CDR3 DNA: TGTGCCAGCAGTTCCCGGGACCGCAAAGAGACCCAGTACTTC

clone size: .
V gene: TRBV2
D gene: .
J gene: TRBJ2-5
CDR3 protein: CASARGRFQETQYF
CDR3 DNA: TGTGCCAGCGCCAGGGGCCGGTTCCAAGAGACCCAGTACTTC

clone size: .
V gene: TRBV2
D gene: TRBD1
J gene: TRBJ1-5
CDR3 protein: CASSDSQGANQPQHF
CDR3 DNA: TGTGCCAGCAGTGATTCGCAGGGGGCTAATCAGCCCCAGCATTTT

clone size: once
V gene: TRBV11-2
D gene: .
J gene: TRBJ2-5
CDR3 protein: CASSSWRGQETQYF
CDR3 DNA: TGTGCCAGCAGCTCATGGAGGGGGCAAGAGACCCAGTACTTC

clone size: .
V gene: TRBV19
D gene: .
J gene: TRBJ2-3
CDR3 protein: CASSSTGQDTQYF
CDR3 DNA: TGTGCCAGTAGTAGTACGGGACAAGATACGCAGTATTTT

clone size: .
V gene: TRBV9
D gene: TRBD2
J gene: TRBJ2-1
CDR3 protein: CASSILAGSSYNEQFF
CDR3 DNA: TGTGCCAGCAGCATACTAGCGGGGAGCTCCTACAATGAGCAGTTCTTC

clone size: .
V gene: TRBV28
D gene: .
J gene: TRBJ1-6
CDR3 protein: CASIGGGGSPLHF
CDR3 DNA: TGTGCCAGCATCGGCGGGGGCGGATCACCCCTCCACTTT

clone size: .
V gene: TRBV19
D gene: TRBD1
J gene: TRBJ2-7
CDR3 protein: CASSIPRGRSYEQYF
CDR3 DNA: TGTGCCAGTAGTATTCCCAGGGGGCGCTCCTACGAGCAGTACTTC

clone size: .
V gene: TRBV12-5
D gene: TRBD1
J gene: TRBJ2-5
CDR3 protein: CASGLGTGATSETQYF
CDR3 DNA: TGTGCTAGTGGTTTGGGGACAGGGGCGACCTCAGAGACCCAGTACTTC

clone size: .
V gene: TRBV7-9
D gene: .
J gene: TRBJ1-6
CDR3 protein: CASSLLSGPNSPLHF
CDR3 DNA: TGTGCCAGCAGCTTATTAAGTGGCCCTAATTCACCCCTCCACTTT

clone size: .
V gene: TRBV28
D gene: TRBD1
J gene: TRBJ1-2
CDR3 protein: CASSLPTGNYGYTF
CDR3 DNA: TGTGCCAGCAGCCTACCGACAGGGAACTATGGCTACACCTTC

clone size: .
V gene: TRBV4-3
D gene: TRBD2
J gene: TRBJ2-3
CDR3 protein: CASSTLAGGATDTQYF
CDR3 DNA: TGCGCCAGCAGCACATTAGCGGGGGGCGCTACAGATACGCAGTATTTT

clone size: .
V gene: TRBV19
D gene: .
J gene: TRBJ2-1
CDR3 protein: CASSLSAAAYNEQFF
CDR3 DNA: TGTGCCAGTAGTCTGTCCGCTGCCGCCTACAATGAGCAGTTCTTC

clone size: .
V gene: TRBV4-3
D gene: .
J gene: TRBJ1-6
CDR3 protein: CASRRTDNSPLHF
CDR3 DNA: TGCGCCAGCAGACGGACGGATAATTCACCCCTCCACTTT

clone size: .
V gene: TRBV6-1
D gene: .
J gene: TRBJ1-6
CDR3 protein: CASRWENSPLHF
CDR3 DNA: TGTGCCAGCAGGTGGGAGAATTCACCCCTCCACTTT

clone size: .
V gene: TRBV10-3
D gene: .
J gene: TRBJ2-7
CDR3 protein: CATSDRTGSYEQYF
CDR3 DNA: TGTGCCACCTCTGACAGAACAGGATCCTACGAGCAGTACTTC

clone size: .
V gene: TRBV11-2
D gene: .
J gene: TRBJ1-1
CDR3 protein: CASSLELNTEAFF
CDR3 DNA: TGTGCCAGCAGCTTAGAGTTGAACACTGAAGCTTTCTTT

clone size: few
V gene: TRBV28
D gene: TRBD1
J gene: TRBJ1-2
CDR3 protein: CASSARADRAYGYTF
CDR3 DNA: TGTGCCAGCAGCGCTAGGGCGGACAGGGCCTATGGCTACACCTTC